Presented here are 25 T cell receptor beta chains from one specimen sequenced in a study of T cell responses to AZD1222 COVID-19 vaccine. Sequenced by immunoSEQ multiplex PCR; TCRdb stores in-frame clones only, minus some. The sample shows around 70,000 clones, 70% to 90% of them seen only once. The starting material was peripheral blood, obtained 28 days after the second AZD1222 dose. All receptors derive from an adult who received the AZD1222 COVID-19 vaccine.

The J gene is TRBJ2-3, the V gene TRBV7-9; D not resolved. Germline V gives CDR1 SEHNR, CDR2 FQNEAQ (reference sequence). Deletions cut 6 bases from V and 3 bases from J, with 19 bases between. This CDR3 has 16 amino acids. The CDR3 DNA follows: TGTGCCAGCAGAGCCACCCGCGTTAGCCCAACAGATACGCAGTATTTT. Protein product: CASRATRVSPTDTQYF.

This chain links TRBV6-6 with TRBJ1-3; D unresolved. The CDR3 covers 15 residues. From germline, CDR1 is MNHNY and CDR2 SVGAGI (reference sequence). The ends were cut back, 2 bases at V and 8 bases at J, with 16 bases in the middle. Here the CDR3 reads CASSYGLGTLHTIYF. The CDR3 nucleotides read TGTGCCAGCAGTTACGGGCTGGGAACGCTGCACACCATATATTTT.

The genes are TRBV27 and TRBJ1-2; tentatively, D is TRBD1 (6 bases). This CDR3 spans 14 amino acids. V was pared by 3 bases and J by 8 bases, with 16 bases between. CDR1 is MNHEY, CDR2 SMNVEV, per germline (reference sequence). This chain's CDR3 is CASSFNRDSGGYTF. The CDR3 DNA is TGTGCCAGCAGTTTCAACAGGGATTCGGGGGGCTACACCTTC.

The V gene is TRBV29-1, the J gene TRBJ1-4, with no clear D. Germline-derived CDR1 and CDR2 are SQVTM and ANQGSEA. The CDR3 has 11 amino acids. The V end lost 5 bases, the J end lost 5 bases, and 6 bases lay between the germline ends. The CDR3 DNA reads TGCAGCGTTTCGCAGAATGAAAAACTGTTTTTT. It codes for CSVSQNEKLFF.

This rearrangement joins TRBV7-3 to TRBJ2-1; possibly TRBD1 or TRBD2 for D (5 bases each). CDR1 and CDR2 (germline): SGHTA, FQGTGA. Trimming shortened V by 2 bases and J by 8 bases, and 22 bases separated the two germline ends. CDR3 size: 17 residues. CDR3 loop: CASSLGGGSRTWDEQFF. DNA of the CDR3: TGTGCCAGCAGCTTAGGGGGTGGGTCCCGTACGTGGGATGAGCAGTTCTTC.

J is TRBJ2-1 and V is TRBV3-1 (or the pseudogene TRBV3-2), with D hard to call. The germline V gene encodes CDR1 LGHDT and CDR2 YNNKEL (reference sequence). V gave up 1 base and J gave up 0 bases, with 16 bases separating them. The CDR3 totals 18 residues. CDR3 amino acids: CASSQAFSWTSSYNEQFF. CDR3 DNA: TGTGCCAGCAGCCAAGCCTTTTCCTGGACGAGCTCCTACAATGAGCAGTTCTTC.

The count of this clone is one. The chain has TRBV10-1 and TRBJ2-1; D is possibly TRBD1 or TRBD2 (5 bases each). Germline V lookup: CDR1 WNHNN, CDR2 SYGVQD (reference sequence). This CDR3 contains 15 residues. Trimming cost V 7 bases and J 7 bases, with 20 bases left between them. CDR3 sequence reads: CASTPQAGPGNEQFF. CDR3 sequence (DNA): TGCGCCAGCACTCCACAGGCGGGCCCGGGGAATGAGCAGTTCTTC.

The chain combines TRBV6-5 with TRBJ1-2; the D is unclear. Germline loops: CDR1 MNHEY, CDR2 SVGAGI. The CDR3 sequence is 14 residues long. Trimming removed 0 bases from V and 4 bases from J, with 9 bases in between. The CDR3 is CASSYSTDGYGYTF. The CDR3 region has the DNA TGTGCCAGCAGTTACTCTACAGACGGCTATGGCTACACCTTC.

This clone was observed once. The chain couples TRBV19 to TRBJ1-1, with 9 nucleotides matching TRBD1. V shed 5 bases, J shed 8 bases, and the junction held 12 bases outside the gene matches. The CDR3 runs to 15 residues. Germline lookup yields CDR1 LNHDA and CDR2 SQIVND (reference sequence). The CDR3 DNA reads as TGTGCCAGTAGTCCTGGGAGAGCGGGACAGGGAGAAGCTTTCTTT. This codes for CASSPGRAGQGEAFF.

This chain uses TRBV7-8 with TRBJ1-2; 9 bases line up with TRBD1. CDR1 SGHVS and CDR2 FQNEAQ come from the germline V gene. The CDR3 is made up of 15 amino acids. V was clipped by 1 base and J by 6 bases; unmatched bases: 6. The DNA for the CDR3 is TGTGCCAGCAGCTTAGTTGGGACAGGGTCTAATGGCTACACCTTC. As protein: CASSLVGTGSNGYTF.

V is TRBV7-2 and J is TRBJ2-3; 12 nucleotides agree with TRBD2. With 0 bases clipped from V and 5 bases from J, the junction kept 0 bases outside the gene matches. CDR3 length equals 15 residues. CDR1 SGHTA and CDR2 FQGNSA come from the germline V gene. The CDR3 DNA is TGTGCCAGCAGCTTAGCGGGACTAGCGGGAGATACGCAGTATTTT. Amino acids: CASSLAGLAGDTQYF.

This rearrangement joins TRBV5-5 to TRBJ2-5, with TRBD1 identical over 10 bases. The V gene's germline CDR1 is SGHKS and CDR2 YYEKEE (reference sequence). CDR3 length: 15 amino acids. Trimming cost V 1 base and J 5 bases; bases outside gene matches: 5. This CDR3 is CASSLSGQGVETQYF. The CDR3 region has the DNA TGTGCCAGCAGCTTGTCAGGACAGGGGGTTGAGACCCAGTACTTC.

This chain links TRBV19 with TRBJ2-1, with 8 bases fitting TRBD2. The germline V gene encodes CDR1 LNHDA and CDR2 SQIVND (reference sequence). The ends lost 6 bases at V and 10 bases at J; junction bases unmatched: 11. The length of the CDR3 is 14 residues. The CDR3 nucleotides read TGTGCCAGTAGATTAGCGGGAATCCCCGCGGAGCAGTTCTTC. As protein: CASRLAGIPAEQFF.

The rearrangement joins TRBV2 to TRBJ1-1, with a possible D match to TRBD1 (6 bases). Germline CDR1 is SNHLY and CDR2 is FYNNEI. The V gene lost 6 bases and the J gene lost 0 bases, with 14 bases spanning the gap. This CDR3 is built from 15 residues. The CDR3 bases are TGTGCCAGCAGAGGACAGAGAATAATGAACACTGAAGCTTTCTTT. This encodes CASRGQRIMNTEAFF.

V is TRBV24-1 and J is TRBJ2-3; 15 bases are a match to TRBD2. Germline V gives CDR1 KGHDR, CDR2 SFDVKD. CDR3 length equals 17 residues. The V and J ends lost 5 bases and 3 bases, in that order; junction bases with no gene match: 5. The CDR3 protein is CATSARTSGRATDTQYF. The CDR3 nucleotides read TGTGCCACCAGTGCGAGGACTAGCGGGAGGGCGACAGATACGCAGTATTTT.

This clone occurred once. The rearrangement joins TRBV7-9 to TRBJ2-2; TRBD1 might be the D (5 bases). V dropped 5 bases and J dropped 5 bases, with 15 bases sitting between them. In germline, CDR1 is SEHNR, CDR2 FQNEAQ (reference sequence). The CDR3 totals 15 residues. The chain's CDR3 is CASSIQTSGTGELFF. DNA for the CDR3: TGTGCCAGCAGCATTCAAACCTCAGGGACCGGGGAGCTGTTTTTT.

This clone was seen a single time. This chain connects TRBV6-2 or TRBV6-3 to TRBJ1-6; maybe TRBD1 (5 bases). CDR1 is MNHEY, CDR2 SVGEGT, per germline. V lost 6 bases and J lost 0, with 9 bases in between. This CDR3 contains 15 residues. This chain's CDR3 is CASSLDTSYNSPLHF. The CDR3 nucleotides are TGTGCCAGCAGCTTGGACACCTCCTATAATTCACCCCTCCACTTT.

This rearrangement joins TRBV7-9 to TRBJ2-3; D gene unclear. The V gene lost 1 base and the J gene lost 6 bases, with 8 bases spanning the gap. Per the germline V gene, CDR1 is SEHNR and CDR2 is FQNEAQ (reference sequence). The length of the CDR3 is 13 residues. The CDR3: CASSLGVVDTQYF. As DNA, the CDR3 is TGTGCCAGCAGCTTAGGAGTAGTGGATACGCAGTATTTT.

The V and J genes are TRBV28 and TRBJ2-1, with 10 bases fitting TRBD2. Germline V CDR1 and CDR2: MDHEN, SYDVKM. J was trimmed by 12 bases and V by 6 bases; bases with no gene match: 14. This CDR3 is 15 amino acids long. The DNA for the CDR3 is TGTGCCAGCAGACCTAGCGGGGGCCTCCAGGGGGGGCAGTTCTTC. The encoded protein is CASRPSGGLQGGQFF.

In DNA, the CDR3 is TGTGCCAGCAGCTTAAAGGGAGGGGGCGATCAGCCCCAGCATTTT. Residues: CASSLKGGGDQPQHF. The chain combines TRBV3-1 (or the pseudogene TRBV3-2) with TRBJ1-5, with 7 bases lining up with TRBD1. V was clipped by 5 bases and J by 5 bases; unmatched bases: 9. Germline CDR1 reads LGHDT; CDR2 reads YNNKEL (reference sequence). CDR3 size: 15 residues.

The gene calls are TRBV11-2 and TRBJ2-5; perhaps TRBD2 as D (6 bases). CDR3 length: 14 residues. V dropped 3 bases and J dropped 7 bases, with 15 bases sitting between them. In germline, CDR1 is SGHAT, CDR2 FQNNGV. The CDR3 DNA sequence: TGTGCCAGCAGCTTGGGGGGTCCTGAACGGACCCAGTACTTC. Translated: CASSLGGPERTQYF.

CDR3 DNA: TGTGCCAGCAGTCCGACACCGACAGGGGGTGTCTTGGTCACTGAAGCTTTCTTT. This gives the protein CASSPTPTGGVLVTEAFF. The chain links TRBV27 to TRBJ1-1; 9 nucleotides align to TRBD1. This CDR3 is built from 18 residues. Germline lookup yields CDR1 MNHEY and CDR2 SMNVEV (reference sequence). V gave up 5 bases and J gave up 4 bases; unmatched junction bases: 17.

This clone has only one observation. This chain joins TRBV5-1 and TRBJ2-5, with 8 bases lining up with TRBD2. J lost 1 base, V lost 1 base, and 3 bases had no gene match. This CDR3 is built from 15 residues. The germline V gene has CDR1 SGHRS and CDR2 YFSETQ. CDR3 in amino acids: CASSLSSGAQETQYF. Written as DNA, the CDR3 is TGCGCCAGCAGCTTGAGTAGCGGGGCCCAAGAGACCCAGTACTTC. Full variable domain (rest looked up from reference TRBV5-1 and TRBJ2-5): KAGVTQTPRYLIKTRGQQVTLSCSPISGHRSVSWYQQTPGQGLQFLFEYFSETQRNKGNFPGRFSGRQFSNSRSEMNVSTLELGDSALYLCASSLSSGAQETQYFGPGTRLLVL.

The rearrangement links TRBV2 to TRBJ1-2; 9 nucleotides align to TRBD1. CDR3 size: 16 residues. Germline CDR1 SNHLY, CDR2 FYNNEI. Germline trimming cut 0 bases from V and 4 bases from J; bases unmatched to any gene: 6. The CDR3 sequence is CASSEAGTGITYGYTF. The CDR3 DNA reads TGTGCCAGCAGTGAAGCGGGGACAGGGATAACCTATGGCTACACCTTC.

This sequence joins TRBV24-1 and TRBJ1-1, with TRBD1 as a possible D gene (5 bases). Deletions cut 5 bases from V and 3 bases from J, with 6 bases between. Germline V gene sequence: CDR1 KGHDR, CDR2 SFDVKD. The CDR3 loop spans 12 amino acids. CDR3 DNA sequence: TGTGCCACCAGTGGACAGTACACTGAAGCTTTCTTT. Protein product: CATSGQYTEAFF.